The next 15 T cell receptor beta chains were all read from a single sample in a study of beta chain features in type 1 diabetes. The study reverse transcribed the entire isolated RNA, so it sequenced expressed TCRB transcripts. Clones were sequenced by immunoSEQ multiplex PCR, and TCRdb holds only the in-frame ones, with some missing. The sample lists 150,000 or so clones; around 10% were seen once. Sequencing was carried out using central memory CD4+ T cells from blood. Every receptor here comes from a man between 18 and 29 years old in good health.

In this sample, this clone turned up a few times. The chain is built from TRBV29-1 and TRBJ2-1; TRBD2 is a possible D gene (6 bases). Germline V gene data show CDR1 as SQVTM and CDR2 as ANQGSEA. Trimming shortened V by 5 bases and J by 8 bases, and 16 bases separated the two germline ends. CDR3 length: 13 residues. CDR3 sequence: CSVWWGVIDEQFF. Written as DNA, the CDR3 is TGCAGCGTTTGGTGGGGGGTAATCGATGAGCAGTTCTTC.

The V and J genes are TRBV7-9 and TRBJ1-2; D remains unclear. The CDR3 loop spans 13 amino acids. The germline V gene has CDR1 SEHNR and CDR2 FQNEAQ (reference sequence). Trimming pared 3 bases from V and 3 bases from J, leaving 8 bases between. The CDR3 DNA reads as TGTGCCAGCAGCTTCGACGGCGACTATGGCTACACCTTC. This sequence encodes CASSFDGDYGYTF.

The V gene is TRBV7-3, the J gene TRBJ2-7; 7 nucleotides line up with TRBD1. Trimming cost V 0 bases and J 3 bases; bases outside gene matches: 5. The CDR3 extends over 15 amino acids. Per the germline V gene, CDR1 is SGHTA and CDR2 is FQGTGA. CDR3 sequence reads: CASSLTMTGIYEQYF. The CDR3 DNA is TGTGCCAGCAGCTTAACAATGACAGGGATCTACGAGCAGTACTTC.

J is TRBJ2-1 and V is TRBV5-1; 9 bases agree with TRBD1. This CDR3 has 15 amino acids. The trim removed 4 bases at V and 6 bases at J, leaving 8 bases unmatched. CDR1 is SGHRS, CDR2 YFSETQ, per germline. DNA for the CDR3: TGCGCCAGCAGCAGGGACAGGGCGGGTGGCAATGAGCAGTTCTTC. This translates into CASSRDRAGGNEQFF.

This chain uses TRBV7-9 with TRBJ1-5; D not certain. Germline V gene data show CDR1 as SEHNR and CDR2 as FQNEAQ (reference sequence). Deletions cut 5 bases from V and 0 bases from J, with 5 bases between. The CDR3 sequence is 13 residues long. Here the CDR3 reads CASSPDSNQPQHF. CDR3 sequence (DNA): TGTGCCAGCAGCCCGGATAGCAATCAGCCCCAGCATTTT. Filled out from reference TRBV7-9 and TRBJ1-5, the complete variable domain reads DTGVSQNPRHKITKRGQNVTFRCDPISEHNRLYWYRQTLGQGPEFLTYFQNEAQLEKSRLLSDRFSAERPKGSFSTLEIQRTEQGDSAMYLCASSPDSNQPQHFGDGTRLSIL.

This rearrangement joins TRBV9 to TRBJ1-1; the D is unclear. Trimming stripped 2 bases from V and 4 bases from J, with 15 bases between. The CDR3 spans 15 residues. Germline V lookup: CDR1 SGDLS, CDR2 YYNGEE. The CDR3 region is CASSVDSGKGTEAFF. The CDR3 bases are TGTGCCAGCAGCGTCGATTCAGGAAAGGGCACTGAAGCTTTCTTT. The full variable domain, its missing parts supplied by reference TRBV9 and TRBJ1-1, is DSGVTQTPKHLITATGQRVTLRCSPRSGDLSVYWYQQSLDQGLQFLIQYYNGEERAKGNILERFSAQQFPDLHSELNLSSLELGDSALYFCASSVDSGKGTEAFFGQGTRLTVV.

This chain uses TRBV5-4 with TRBJ2-4, with D perhaps TRBD1 or TRBD2 (6 bases each). V was clipped by 4 bases and J by 6 bases, with 14 bases between them. In germline, CDR1 is SGHNT, CDR2 YYREEE (reference sequence). This CDR3 has 14 residues. CDR3 in amino acids: CASSSTGAVNIQYF. The CDR3 region has the DNA TGTGCCAGCAGCAGCACGGGGGCAGTAAACATTCAGTACTTC.

The V gene is TRBV14, the J gene TRBJ2-1; 9 bases line up with TRBD2. The ends lost 4 bases at V and 0 bases at J; junction bases unmatched: 4. Germline loops: CDR1 SGHDN, CDR2 FVKESK. CDR3 length: 16 amino acids. This chain's CDR3 is CASSPLLAGSYNEQFF. CDR3 DNA: TGTGCCAGCAGCCCGCTACTAGCGGGCTCCTACAATGAGCAGTTCTTC.

V and J are TRBV5-1 and TRBJ2-1, with no clear D. Looked up from germline, CDR1 is SGHRS and CDR2 is YFSETQ. The length of the CDR3 is 16 residues. With 3 bases removed from V and 7 bases from J, the gap between germline ends came to 20 bases. The CDR3, as DNA: TGCGCCAGCAGCTCGGGCGATCCGTCGCCAGTGAATGAGCAGTTCTTC. Protein: CASSSGDPSPVNEQFF.

This clone was picked up a small number of times. The rearrangement uses TRBV10-2 and TRBJ2-4, with 8 bases lining up with TRBD1. J was trimmed by 6 bases and V by 8 bases; bases with no gene match: 6. CDR3 length: 13 amino acids. Germline V gene sequence: CDR1 WSHSY, CDR2 SAAADI. In DNA form, the CDR3 reads TGCGCCAGCGGAGGGACAGGCGTAAACATTCAGTACTTC. It specifies CASGGTGVNIQYF.

The sample holds a few counts of this clone. The genes are TRBV7-2 and TRBJ1-4, with 10 bases fitting TRBD1. CDR3 size: 14 residues. CDR1 and CDR2 from the germline V gene are SGHTA and FQGNSA. The V gene end was trimmed by 6 bases and the J gene end by 8 bases; junction bases not matched to a gene: 6. The CDR3 DNA follows: TGTGCCAGCAGGCTGGACAGGGGGAGAGAAAAACTGTTTTTT. Amino acids: CASRLDRGREKLFF.

V and J are TRBV4-3 and TRBJ2-1; 7 bases line up with TRBD1. Trimming cost V 1 base and J 2 bases; bases outside gene matches: 5. This CDR3 has 16 amino acids. Looked up from germline, CDR1 is LGHNA and CDR2 is YSLEER. CDR3 sequence (DNA): TGCGCCAGCAGCCAAGGACAGGGCAACACCTACAATGAGCAGTTCTTC. Protein: CASSQGQGNTYNEQFF.

This clone has a handful of counts. This chain joins TRBV7-9 and TRBJ1-4, with D possibly being TRBD1 (5 bases). This CDR3 has 14 amino acids. Per germline, CDR1 SEHNR and CDR2 FQNEAQ (reference sequence). Between the trimmed V and J ends, which lost 6 bases and 4 bases, there was a span of 12 bases. The CDR3 loop reads CASRAGTGNEKLFF. In nucleotides, the CDR3 is TGTGCCAGCAGGGCCGGGACGGGTAATGAAAAACTGTTTTTT. Drawing the rest from reference TRBV7-9 and TRBJ1-4, the complete variable domain is DTGVSQNPRHKITKRGQNVTFRCDPISEHNRLYWYRQTLGQGPEFLTYFQNEAQLEKSRLLSDRFSAERPKGSFSTLEIQRTEQGDSAMYLCASRAGTGNEKLFFGSGTQLSVL.

The rearrangement joins TRBV14 to TRBJ2-1, with D uncertain. Trimming cost V 1 base and J 6 bases, with 1 base left between them. This CDR3 is 11 amino acids long. The germline V gene encodes CDR1 SGHDN and CDR2 FVKESK. CDR3 residues: CASSQANEQFF. CDR3 DNA sequence: TGTGCCAGCAGCCAAGCCAATGAGCAGTTCTTC.

The chain joins TRBV15 to TRBJ2-3; 8 nucleotides align to TRBD1. Per the germline V gene, CDR1 is LNHNV and CDR2 is YYDKDF (reference sequence). This CDR3 comprises 15 residues. Trimming at V came to 5 bases and at J to 4 bases, leaving 8 bases not matched to a gene. This CDR3 reads CATSYLTGAADTQYF. The CDR3 DNA sequence: TGTGCCACCAGCTACCTGACAGGGGCGGCAGATACGCAGTATTTT.